One and the same sample provided the 5 T cell receptor beta chains below, sequenced in a study of T cells in Graves' hyperthyroidism and ophthalmopathy. TCR beta CDR3 sequences were amplified from RNA transcripts. Researchers ran a first-round RT-PCR on the TCR CDR3 using the HTBI primer set. Each CDR3 protein is one row after TCRdb ran MiXCR on the multiplex PCR reads. The sample records hundreds of thousands of distinct CDR3 sequences, around 22% being singletons. Specimen: blood. The receptors shown here come from a woman aged 25 to 45 with Graves' ophthalmopathy.

This clonotype was seen many times. The chain combines TRBV2 with TRBJ2-6, with D possibly matching TRBD2 (5 bases). Trimming left V 6 bases short and J 0 bases short, with 9 bases between. The length of the CDR3 is 15 residues. Germline CDR1 SNHLY, CDR2 FYNNEI. The CDR3 is CASSVRDSGANVLTF. As DNA, the CDR3 is TGTGCCAGCAGCGTTCGGGACTCTGGGGCCAACGTCCTGACTTTC.

This chain joins TRBV28 and TRBJ1-5; TRBD1 agrees at 7 bases. The V gene's germline CDR1 is MDHEN and CDR2 SYDVKM. The CDR3 sequence is 15 residues long. Trimming at V came to 6 bases and at J to 3 bases, leaving 8 bases not matched to a gene. The CDR3 DNA is TGTGCCAGCAGGGACTTGACAGGGATCAATCAGCCCCAGCATTTT. Translated: CASRDLTGINQPQHF.

A few counts support this clonotype. The chain uses TRBV20-1 and TRBJ2-4, with D tentatively TRBD2 (5 bases). Germline CDR1 is DFQATT and CDR2 is SNEGSKA (reference sequence). V lost 1 base, J lost 7 bases, and 11 bases lay in between. The CDR3 contains 13 residues. For the CDR3, the DNA is TGCAGTGCTAGAGCCGAGGGCCCCAACATTCAGTACTTC. Encoded protein: CSARAEGPNIQYF.

This clonotype was counted ten times or more. This chain uses TRBV4-1 with TRBJ1-2; D unresolved. The germline V and J ends were trimmed by 0 bases and 4 bases, with 6 bases remaining between them. The V gene's germline CDR1 is MGHRA and CDR2 YSYEKL. The CDR3 is 13 residues long. The CDR3 sequence: CASSQEGTYGYTF. The CDR3 DNA sequence: TGCGCCAGCAGCCAAGAAGGAACCTATGGCTACACCTTC.

The chain employs TRBV5-6 and TRBJ1-2, with TRBD1 identical over 7 bases. CDR1 is SGHDT, CDR2 YYEEEE, per germline. The CDR3 contains 13 residues. With V trimmed by 4 bases and J by 8 bases, 8 bases remained unmatched. CDR3 sequence: CASSPDRSGGYTF. The CDR3 region has the DNA TGTGCCAGCAGCCCGGACAGGTCGGGGGGCTACACCTTC.